Below, one TCR beta chain is given with its context. This sample was included in a study of blood T cell repertoires in COVID-19. Background on the study: From the United States, Italy and Spain came samples of acute and convalescent COVID-19. Sources were T cells, B-cell-depleted T cells, or PBMCs; the material itself was cDNA or gDNA.

Per the authors' pipeline: How many nucleated cells were present was estimated from reference gene primer amplification. The data were produced by immunoSEQ multiplex PCR, yet TCRdb's version contains in-frame clones alone and is incomplete. V and J calls and clone size are copied from that table; D and trimming were computed from the DNA. Of about 62,000 clones in the sample, around 90% were seen once. CDR3 length: 16 residues. The V and J ends lost 1 base and 9 bases, in that order; junction bases with no gene match: 14. CDR1 and CDR2 from the germline V gene are SGHDN and FVKESK. This TCR was sampled from a human donor in a cohort sampled during active COVID-19. Sequences were obtained from peripheral blood. The V gene is TRBV14, the J gene TRBJ2-7; 8 positions agree with TRBD2. CDR3 DNA: TGTGCCAGCAGCCAAGCGGGACTAGGTCGGACTACGGGGCAGTACTTC. The encoded protein is CASSQAGLGRTTGQYF.